The 24 T cell receptor beta chains reported below all come from one sample, sequenced in a study of cytomegalovirus exposure and HLA in healthy donors (dated by TCRdb to 2015 to 2018). The method was the immunoSEQ multiplex PCR assay. The table was pulled from immuneACCESS by TCRdb, which kept in-frame rearrangements only. Such tables lose some clones; where checked, under half of the loss comes from unresolved V genes, and the rest has no known cause. The sample contains more than 95,000 clones, 88% of them found a single time. The ten largest make up around 2% of the sample. The sequenced sample was PBMCs. The receptors here all came from a man between 18 and 35 years old in good health and CMV-seronegative.

The rearrangement links TRBV7-8 to TRBJ2-2; 7 bases align to TRBD1. Per the germline V gene, CDR1 is SGHVS and CDR2 is FQNEAQ. With 5 bases clipped from V and 0 bases from J, the junction kept 3 bases outside the gene matches. CDR3 length: 15 amino acids. CDR3 bases: TGTGCCAGCAGCCCAGGGACAGCGAACACCGGGGAGCTGTTTTTT. Translated, it gives CASSPGTANTGELFF.

The chain links TRBV27 to TRBJ2-7; D gene unclear. In germline, CDR1 is MNHEY, CDR2 SMNVEV (reference sequence). This CDR3 has 12 amino acids. V was shortened by 6 bases and J by 3 bases, with 9 bases between the two germline ends. The CDR3 region has the DNA TGTGCCAGCAGGGCCCCCAACTACGAGCAGTACTTC. This codes for CASRAPNYEQYF.

The chain has TRBV5-6 and TRBJ1-2; 8 positions agree with TRBD1. Germline-derived CDR1 and CDR2 are SGHDT and YYEEEE. V lost 3 bases to trimming and J lost 0 bases; unmatched junction nucleotides: 4. CDR3 size: 15 residues. CDR3 loop: CASSWWDRPNYGYTF. In nucleotides, the CDR3 is TGTGCCAGCAGCTGGTGGGACAGGCCTAACTATGGCTACACCTTC.

This chain links TRBV27 with TRBJ1-1; D call uncertain. The V and J ends lost 6 bases and 4 bases respectively, with 15 bases between them. Germline V gene sequence: CDR1 MNHEY, CDR2 SMNVEV (reference sequence). CDR3 size: 14 residues. The CDR3 reads CASRLQTLGTEAFF. CDR3 DNA: TGTGCCAGCAGACTCCAGACTTTGGGCACTGAAGCTTTCTTT.

The chain has TRBV6-5 and TRBJ2-1, with TRBD2 identical over 7 bases. V lost 2 bases and J lost 6; bases outside the gene matches: 7. The germline V gene has CDR1 MNHEY and CDR2 SVGAGI. This CDR3 comprises 15 residues. CDR3 in DNA: TGTGCCAGCAGTTACCGGCGGGAGCCCACCAATGAGCAGTTCTTC. It is translated as CASSYRREPTNEQFF.

The chain carries TRBV11-3 and TRBJ1-2, with D perhaps matching TRBD1 (5 bases). Per the germline V gene, CDR1 is SGHNT and CDR2 is YENEEA. This CDR3 comprises 12 residues. With 3 bases removed from V and 5 bases from J, the gap between germline ends came to 7 bases. In DNA form, the CDR3 reads TGTGCCAGCAGCTTTTCAGGGTATGGCTACACCTTC. This translates into CASSFSGYGYTF.

The chain combines TRBV7-6 with TRBJ1-4; no clear D. The germline V gene has CDR1 SGHVS and CDR2 FNYEAQ. Trimming cost V 5 bases and J 7 bases, with 11 bases left between them. The CDR3 is 13 amino acids. CDR3 nucleotide sequence: TGTGCCAGCAGCCTCACGGGTTTTGAAAAACTGTTTTTT. Translated, it gives CASSLTGFEKLFF.

This CDR3 is CAIGGTGLGQFF. Written as DNA, the CDR3 is TGTGCCATTGGGGGAACAGGGCTTGGGCAGTTCTTC. This chain uses TRBV10-3 with TRBJ2-1; possible D gene TRBD1, 6 bases. Trimming took 9 bases from V and 12 from J, leaving 18 bases between them. The V gene's germline CDR1 is ENHRY and CDR2 SYGVKD. This CDR3 is built from 12 residues.

The chain joins TRBV5-4 to TRBJ1-4; D call uncertain. Germline assignment: CDR1 SGHNT and CDR2 YYREEE (reference sequence). V was shortened by 1 base and J by 4 bases, with 11 bases between the two germline ends. The CDR3 sequence is 15 residues long. Here the CDR3 DNA reads TGTGCCAGCAGCTTGTACGGGGAACGTAATGAAAAACTGTTTTTT. It encodes CASSLYGERNEKLFF.

The chain uses TRBV25-1 and TRBJ1-2; no definite D call. CDR1 and CDR2 (germline): MGHDK, SYGVNS. V was trimmed by 1 base and J by 7 bases, leaving 13 bases between them. This CDR3 is built from 14 residues. The CDR3 region is CASSEFGGVGGYTF. In DNA, the CDR3 is TGTGCCAGCAGTGAATTCGGCGGGGTGGGTGGCTACACCTTC.

The chain combines TRBV5-1 with TRBJ2-5; the match to TRBD2 covers 8 bases. This CDR3 region has 14 residues. The germline CDR1 and CDR2 sequences are SGHRS and YFSETQ. The trim removed 4 bases at V and 1 base at J, leaving 3 bases unmatched. CDR3: CASSPGGVQETQYF. The CDR3 coding sequence is TGCGCCAGCAGCCCCGGGGGGGTCCAAGAGACCCAGTACTTC.

This clone was seen only a few times. The rearrangement joins TRBV5-1 to TRBJ2-1; D unresolved. CDR3 length equals 16 residues. Germline loops: CDR1 SGHRS, CDR2 YFSETQ. Trimming cost V 1 base and J 0 bases, with 11 bases left between them. Written as DNA, the CDR3 is TGCGCCAGCAGCTTGCCCCACTTGAGCTCCTACAATGAGCAGTTCTTC. Protein product: CASSLPHLSSYNEQFF.

This chain joins TRBV7-8 and TRBJ2-7, with 7 bases that match TRBD1. J was trimmed by 2 bases and V by 6 bases; bases with no gene match: 7. The germline V gene encodes CDR1 SGHVS and CDR2 FQNEAQ. This CDR3 is built from 14 residues. The CDR3 spells CASRPTGVPYEQYF. The DNA of the CDR3 is TGTGCCAGCAGACCCACAGGGGTCCCCTACGAGCAGTACTTC.

The CDR3 reads CATSRYYPGQGNQPQHF. CDR3 DNA sequence: TGTGCCACCAGCAGATATTATCCGGGACAGGGGAATCAGCCCCAGCATTTT. The V and J genes are TRBV15 and TRBJ1-5; 10 bases line up with TRBD1. V was clipped by 2 bases and J by 4 bases; unmatched bases: 8. CDR3 length: 17 amino acids. The germline gives CDR1 LNHNV, CDR2 YYDKDF (reference sequence). The full variable domain, rest sourced from reference TRBV15 and TRBJ1-5, is DAMVIQNPRYQVTQFGKPVTLSCSQTLNHNVMYWYQQKSSQAPKLLFHYYDKDFNNEADTPDNFQSRRPNTSFCFLDIRSPGLGDTAMYLCATSRYYPGQGNQPQHFGDGTRLSIL.

The chain employs TRBV5-1 and TRBJ2-7, with 13 bases that match TRBD2. The V gene's germline CDR1 is SGHRS and CDR2 YFSETQ. The CDR3 length is 14 residues. V gave up 7 bases and J gave up 5 bases; unmatched junction bases: 6. The CDR3 coding sequence is TGCGCCAGCTCGACCACTAGCGGGAGGGACGAGCAGTACTTC. This gives the protein CASSTTSGRDEQYF. The variable domain in full, with the rest retrieved from reference TRBV5-1 and TRBJ2-7, is KAGVTQTPRYLIKTRGQQVTLSCSPISGHRSVSWYQQTPGQGLQFLFEYFSETQRNKGNFPGRFSGRQFSNSRSEMNVSTLELGDSALYLCASSTTSGRDEQYFGPGTRLTVT.

The CDR3 coding sequence is TGTGCCTGGAGTAAAAACACGTTGAACACTGAAGCTTTCTTT. This encodes CAWSKNTLNTEAFF. This chain links TRBV30 with TRBJ1-1; D not resolved. Germline-derived CDR1 and CDR2 are GTSNPN and SVGIG (reference sequence). Between the trimmed V and J ends, which lost 2 bases and 0 bases, there was a span of 10 bases. The CDR3 length is 14 residues.

This sequence joins TRBV5-5 and TRBJ1-5; 8 nucleotides line up with TRBD1. The germline gives CDR1 SGHKS, CDR2 YYEKEE (reference sequence). The V gene end was trimmed by 4 bases and the J gene end by 6 bases; junction bases not matched to a gene: 9. The CDR3 contains 15 residues. CDR3 DNA sequence: TGTGCCAGCAGCCATCTCAGGGGGCAAGGTCAGCCCCAGCATTTT. This encodes CASSHLRGQGQPQHF.

The CDR3 loop is CTSSQKDRTNQPQHF. In nucleotides, the CDR3 is TGCACCAGCAGCCAAAAGGACAGGACCAATCAGCCCCAGCATTTT. The chain couples TRBV1 to TRBJ1-5; the D call of TRBD1 is as the table states it, not checked on the DNA. TRBV1 is recorded as a pseudogene. The CDR3 runs to 15 residues.

This chain connects TRBV13 to TRBJ1-1; D unclear. Trimming removed 5 bases from V and 1 base from J, with 5 bases in between. CDR3 size: 12 residues. Germline CDR1 reads PRHDT; CDR2 reads FYEKMQ (reference sequence). For the CDR3, the DNA is TGTGCCAGCAGCAAGAGGAACACTGAAGCTTTCTTT. It translates to CASSKRNTEAFF.

The CDR3 DNA is TGTGCCAGCAGTTCTTGGGGGACAGAGCAGTTCTTC. It translates to CASSSWGTEQFF. V and J are TRBV27 and TRBJ2-1, with a tentative D call TRBD1 (6 bases). The CDR3 runs 12 residues. Germline values: CDR1 MNHEY, CDR2 SMNVEV (reference sequence). With 4 bases removed from V and 10 bases from J, the gap between germline ends came to 11 bases.

The chain employs TRBV7-2 and TRBJ2-1; 8 bases map to TRBD1. CDR1 and CDR2 from the germline V gene are SGHTA and FQGNSA. The CDR3 covers 16 residues. J gave up 4 bases and V 6 bases, and 11 bases lay outside the gene matches. CDR3 sequence (DNA): TGTGCCAGCAGTTTCAGGGGGACAGGACCTTACAATGAGCAGTTCTTC. This encodes CASSFRGTGPYNEQFF.

The chain joins TRBV5-1 to TRBJ2-3, with TRBD2 matching 14 bases. The V segment lost 2 bases and the J segment 5 bases; nucleotides outside the gene matches: 10. This CDR3 contains 18 residues. Per the germline V gene, CDR1 is SGHRS and CDR2 is YFSETQ. The DNA of the CDR3 is TGCGCCAGCAGCTTTGGTGGGGGACTAGCGGGAGCGGGAGATACGCAGTATTTT. Amino acids: CASSFGGGLAGAGDTQYF.

The chain employs TRBV7-8 and TRBJ1-2; no clear D gene. The CDR3 extends over 13 amino acids. Trimming shortened V by 4 bases and J by 3 bases, and 9 bases separated the two germline ends. Germline CDR1 and CDR2: SGHVS and FQNEAQ. The chain's CDR3 is CASSSGSYYGYTF. The CDR3 DNA reads as TGTGCCAGCAGCTCCGGGTCCTACTATGGCTACACCTTC.

This chain joins TRBV4-1 and TRBJ1-1; D is possibly TRBD1 (5 bases). From germline, CDR1 is MGHRA and CDR2 YSYEKL. Between the trimmed V and J ends, which lost 6 bases and 1 base, there was a span of 12 bases. This CDR3 has 14 amino acids. The CDR3 spells CASRGLLRNTEAFF. The DNA for the CDR3 is TGCGCCAGCAGGGGGCTTCTAAGGAACACTGAAGCTTTCTTT.